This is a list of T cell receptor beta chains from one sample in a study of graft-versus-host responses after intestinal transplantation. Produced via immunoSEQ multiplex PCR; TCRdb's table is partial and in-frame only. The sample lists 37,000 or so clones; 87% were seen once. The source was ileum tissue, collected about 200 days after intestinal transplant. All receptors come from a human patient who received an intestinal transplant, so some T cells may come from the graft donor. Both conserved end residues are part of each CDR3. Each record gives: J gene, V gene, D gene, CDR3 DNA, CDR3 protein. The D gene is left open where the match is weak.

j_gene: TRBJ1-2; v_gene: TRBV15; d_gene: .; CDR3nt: TGTGCCACCAGCAGCAGGGTGAGACCTAACTATGGCTACACCTTC; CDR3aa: CATSSRVRPNYGYTF
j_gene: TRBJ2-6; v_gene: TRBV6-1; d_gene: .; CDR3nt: TGTGCCAGCAGTTTAAGTGGCACTGGGGCCAACGTCCTGACTTTC; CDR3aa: CASSLSGTGANVLTF
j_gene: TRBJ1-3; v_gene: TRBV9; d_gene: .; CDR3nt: TGTGCCAGCAGCGTAGATTGGGGCGCTGGAAACACCATATATTTT; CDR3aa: CASSVDWGAGNTIYF
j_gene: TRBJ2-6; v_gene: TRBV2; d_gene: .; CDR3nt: TGTGCCAGCAGTGTGGGGTCGGGGAATGGGGCCAACGTCCTGACTTTC; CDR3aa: CASSVGSGNGANVLTF
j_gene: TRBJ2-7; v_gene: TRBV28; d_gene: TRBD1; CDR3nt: TGTGCCAGCCACGGGGACAGATACGAGCAGTACTTC; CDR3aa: CASHGDRYEQYF
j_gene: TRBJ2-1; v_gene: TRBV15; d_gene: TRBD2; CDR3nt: TGTGCCACCAGCTCTTTTAGCGGGAGTAGCTATGAGCAGTTCTTC; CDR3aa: CATSSFSGSSYEQFF
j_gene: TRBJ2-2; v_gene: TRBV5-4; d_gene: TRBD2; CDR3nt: TGTGCCAGCAGCGCGACTAGCGGACCCGGGAAGCTGTTTTTT; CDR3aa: CASSATSGPGKLFF
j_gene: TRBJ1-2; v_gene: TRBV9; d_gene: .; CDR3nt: TGTGCCAGCAGCGTTCAAACAGAGAACTATGGCTACACCTTC; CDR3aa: CASSVQTENYGYTF
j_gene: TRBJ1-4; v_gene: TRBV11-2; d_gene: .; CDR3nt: TGTGCCAGCAGGAGTCCGGGGGACCCTGCAACTAATGAAAAACTGTTTTTT; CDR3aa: CASRSPGDPATNEKLFF
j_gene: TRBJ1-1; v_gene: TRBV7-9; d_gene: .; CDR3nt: TGTGCCAGCAGCACATACATGGCGACTGAAGCTTTCTTT; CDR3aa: CASSTYMATEAFF
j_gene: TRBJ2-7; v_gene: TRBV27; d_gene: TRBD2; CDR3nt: TGTGCCAGCAGTTGGGGGGAGGGCTGGGAGCAGTACTTC; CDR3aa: CASSWGEGWEQYF